The clone carrying this T cell receptor (beta chain) has more than one count but fewer than ten. Its antigen is not known. Germline V gives CDR1 MNHEY, CDR2 SVGEGT. Losses at the gene ends were 7 bases for V and 8 bases for J; bases not matched to a gene: 9. This CDR3 has 13 amino acids. TCRdb re-analysed the reads in MiXCR, keeping a single row per CDR3 protein. Of some 100,000 distinct CDR3 sequences in the sample, approximately 28% were seen once. The sample originates from a study of T cell repertoires in cytomegalovirus infection. Study as a whole: Both CMV infection and a matching HLA type were indicated by public TCR beta signatures. Study outcomes and limitations: Across the ex vivo response, the dominant clonotypes were HLA-C-restricted CMV-specific TCR beta clonotypes.

Source: CD8+ T cells from cultured PBMCs, taken from culture after CMV antigen stimulation. The chain is built from TRBV6-2 or TRBV6-3 and TRBJ1-1; 8 bases line up with TRBD1. This receptor was taken from a human donor in good health (CMV status not recorded). Some clones in this sample may be carry-over from other donors' samples. This chain's CDR3 is CASKIQGVQEAFF. CDR3 coding DNA: TGTGCCAGCAAGATACAGGGGGTTCAAGAAGCTTTCTTT.